The 19 T cell receptor beta chains reported below all come from one sample, sequenced in a study of circulating and synovial CD4+ cells in juvenile arthritis. This table comes from immunoSEQ multiplex PCR, and its TCRdb copy is limited to in-frame clones, with some not included. The table has some 35,000 clones, about 95% seen once. Sequencing was done on a sample of CD4+ T cells from blood. The receptors originated from a human donor with juvenile idiopathic arthritis.

CDR3 amino acids: CASSLGGYYGYTF. The CDR3 bases are TGTGCCAGCAGCTTAGGCGGATACTATGGCTACACCTTC. This chain connects TRBV7-3 to TRBJ1-2; D ambiguous. V was clipped by 2 bases and J by 3 bases, with 7 bases between them. The CDR3 runs 13 residues. Germline V gene sequence: CDR1 SGHTA, CDR2 FQGTGA.

In nucleotides, the CDR3 is TGTGCCAGCAGCCCCAGGGGAAAACTGTACGGCTACACCTTC. Its translation is CASSPRGKLYGYTF. The chain carries TRBV7-8 and TRBJ1-2, with D maybe TRBD1 (6 bases). CDR3 length equals 14 residues. From germline, CDR1 is SGHVS and CDR2 FQNEAQ. V was pared by 5 bases and J by 8 bases, with 18 bases between.

The chain has TRBV25-1 and TRBJ1-1, with TRBD1 identical over 8 bases. CDR1 and CDR2 (germline): MGHDK, SYGVNS. CDR3 length: 15 amino acids. V trimming: 4 bases; J trimming: 8 bases; junction bases outside the gene matches: 12. For the CDR3, the DNA is TGTGCCAGCAGTGTACCCCCGGGACAGGCCCAAGAAGCTTTCTTT. This sequence encodes CASSVPPGQAQEAFF.

The CDR3 here is CAWSTQTYYNEQFF. Written as DNA, the CDR3 is TGTGCCTGGAGTACTCAAACCTACTACAATGAGCAGTTCTTC. The chain joins TRBV30 to TRBJ2-1; D remains unclear. Germline V gene lookup returns CDR1 GTSNPN and CDR2 SVGIG (reference sequence). The CDR3 runs 14 residues. V was pared by 2 bases and J by 3 bases, with 11 bases between.

V and J are TRBV5-6 and TRBJ2-7, with D possibly TRBD2 on 5 matching bases. The V gene's germline CDR1 is SGHDT and CDR2 YYEEEE. The germline V and J ends were trimmed by 2 bases and 5 bases, with 8 bases remaining between them. This CDR3 has 12 amino acids. CDR3 DNA sequence: TGTGCCAGCAGCTTTCTAGCTCACGAGCAGTACTTC. Translating it yields CASSFLAHEQYF.

The rearrangement joins TRBV5-4 to TRBJ1-2, with 9 bases fitting TRBD1. The CDR3 loop spans 16 amino acids. Trimming cost V 0 bases and J 8 bases; bases outside gene matches: 11. Per the germline V gene, CDR1 is SGHNT and CDR2 is YYREEE (reference sequence). The CDR3 spells CASSLVLGQGNGGYTF. The CDR3 DNA follows: TGTGCCAGCAGCTTGGTTCTAGGACAGGGGAACGGCGGCTACACCTTC. Based on the CDR3 plus reference TRBV5-4 and TRBJ1-2, the full variable domain is ETGVTQSPTHLIKTRGQQVTLRCSSQSGHNTVSWYQQALGQGPQFIFQYYREEENGRGNFPPRFSGLQFPNYSSELNVNALELDDSALYLCASSLVLGQGNGGYTFGSGTRLTVV.

The genes are TRBV18 and TRBJ2-3; 11 nucleotides agree with TRBD2. V dropped 3 bases and J dropped 0; count of bases not matched to a gene: 5. The CDR3 extends over 17 amino acids. Germline CDR1 reads KGHSH; CDR2 reads LQKENI. CDR3 nucleotides: TGTGCCAGCTCACCCGCCCGACTAGCGGGAAGCACAGATACGCAGTATTTT. It codes for CASSPARLAGSTDTQYF.

This clone was seen a single time. J is TRBJ2-3 and V is TRBV15, with D perhaps matching TRBD1 (6 bases). The CDR3 totals 16 residues. The germline V gene has CDR1 LNHNV and CDR2 YYDKDF (reference sequence). Trimming stripped 5 bases from V and 0 bases from J, with 15 bases between. CDR3 bases: TGTGCCACCAGCGGAGTACAGGGTGTGAGCACAGATACGCAGTATTTT. Amino acids: CATSGVQGVSTDTQYF.

The chain joins TRBV4-3 to TRBJ1-2, with D unresolved. The CDR3 is made up of 14 amino acids. The V gene lost 3 bases and the J gene lost 5 bases, with 13 bases spanning the gap. Germline V gene lookup returns CDR1 LGHNA and CDR2 YSLEER. The CDR3 sequence is CASSHPTAEYGYTF. CDR3 nucleotides: TGCGCCAGCAGCCACCCCACGGCGGAGTATGGCTACACCTTC.

This rearrangement joins TRBV5-1 to TRBJ2-1; 9 bases are a match to TRBD1. The V segment lost 3 bases and the J segment 8 bases; nucleotides outside the gene matches: 9. The V gene's germline CDR1 is SGHRS and CDR2 YFSETQ. The CDR3 contains 15 residues. The CDR3 DNA reads as TGCGCCAGCAGCTCCCGGGACAGGGATTTTGATGAGCAGTTCTTC. Its protein product is CASSSRDRDFDEQFF.

The chain uses TRBV6-5 and TRBJ2-1, with TRBD1 identical over 11 bases. Germline V gene data show CDR1 as MNHEY and CDR2 as SVGAGI. The length of the CDR3 is 16 residues. V lost 3 bases to trimming and J lost 4 bases; unmatched junction nucleotides: 5. The CDR3 nucleotides read TGTGCCAGCAGTTATATAGGGACAGGGGGGTACAATGAGCAGTTCTTC. Amino acid sequence: CASSYIGTGGYNEQFF.

The chain carries TRBV5-6 and TRBJ1-2; 7 nucleotides line up with TRBD1. CDR1 SGHDT and CDR2 YYEEEE come from the germline V gene. The CDR3 totals 14 residues. V lost 5 bases, J lost 3 bases, and 7 bases stayed unmatched. CDR3: CASSYDRVDYGYTF. The CDR3 coding sequence is TGTGCCAGCAGTTATGACAGGGTTGACTATGGCTACACCTTC.

The gene calls are TRBV19 and TRBJ1-2, with 7 bases matching TRBD1. This CDR3 has 13 amino acids. V gave up 7 bases and J gave up 4 bases; unmatched junction bases: 6. Germline V CDR1 and CDR2: LNHDA, SQIVND (reference sequence). Here the CDR3 DNA reads TGTGCCAGTATGTCCGGGACAGTCTATGGCTACACCTTC. Translating it yields CASMSGTVYGYTF.

This chain uses TRBV11-1 with TRBJ2-4; 9 bases match TRBD1. V lost 5 bases and J lost 0; bases outside the gene matches: 5. The CDR3 sequence is 16 residues long. Germline V gene lookup returns CDR1 SGHAT and CDR2 FQDESV (reference sequence). The CDR3 reads CASSPGQGRAKNIQYF. The DNA of the CDR3 is TGTGCCAGCAGCCCGGGACAGGGAAGAGCCAAAAACATTCAGTACTTC.

The rearrangement uses TRBV6-5 and TRBJ1-1, with TRBD1 matching over 10 bases. The CDR3 has 15 residues. V shed 2 bases, J shed 5 bases, and the junction held 5 bases outside the gene matches. CDR1 and CDR2 (germline): MNHEY, SVGAGI. CDR3 amino acids: CASSYAGQGNTEAFF. The CDR3 nucleotides read TGTGCCAGCAGTTACGCGGGACAGGGGAATACTGAAGCTTTCTTT.

Regarding this clone: Sequence at one end of the junction differs from germline and may be a read error. The CDR3 region has the DNA TGTGCCACCAGTCACGGACACACAGATACGCAGTATTTT. Protein product: CATSHGHTDTQYF. V and J are TRBV27 and TRBJ2-3; a weak D match, TRBD1 (5 bases). The CDR3 loop spans 13 amino acids. Germline V gene sequence: CDR1 MNHEY, CDR2 SMNVEV (reference sequence).

This rearrangement joins TRBV30 to TRBJ1-5, with TRBD1 matching over 7 bases. CDR3 length: 13 residues. V lost 3 bases, J lost 4 bases, and 3 bases stayed unmatched. Germline CDR1 reads GTSNPN; CDR2 reads SVGIG (reference sequence). CDR3 region: CAWSNRGNQPQHF. The CDR3 nucleotides read TGTGCCTGGAGCAACAGGGGTAATCAGCCCCAGCATTTT.

A word on this clone: This CDR3 is also generated by other DNA sequences in the sample. The chain has TRBV30 and TRBJ2-7; unclear D gene. The V and J ends lost 3 bases and 3 bases respectively, with 6 bases between them. In germline, CDR1 is GTSNPN, CDR2 SVGIG (reference sequence). The CDR3 covers 11 residues. In DNA, the CDR3 is TGTGCCTGGAGCCTTAGCTACGAGCAGTACTTC. Translation: CAWSLSYEQYF.

In this sample, this clone turned up once. The chain links TRBV6-1 to TRBJ1-4, with 9 bases aligning to TRBD1. The germline gives CDR1 MNHNS, CDR2 SASEGT. Losses at the gene ends were 3 bases for V and 8 bases for J; bases not matched to a gene: 4. The CDR3 totals 14 residues. CDR3 loop: CASSEPGQGEKLFF. The CDR3 region has the DNA TGTGCCAGCAGTGAGCCCGGACAGGGGGAAAAACTGTTTTTT.